The next 13 T cell receptor beta chains were all read from a single sample in a study of blood T cells in healthy people across ages. Then a second PCR, running roughly 7 to 11 cycles, was carried out with a sample-barcoded 5' primer and a J-beta primer mix. Using its own MiXCR run on the 5' RACE reads, TCRdb lists one record per CDR3 protein. The sample gives under 850,000 distinct CDR3 sequences, under 40% of which show up once; roughly 13% is in the top ten. Sequencing was carried out using blood. The origin of the receptors is a man younger than 30 in good health.

This clonotype has just one count. This chain joins TRBV12-3 or TRBV12-4 and TRBJ2-5; 7 nucleotides agree with TRBD1. CDR3 size: 15 residues. Trimming took 4 bases from V and 13 from J; bases not matched to a gene: 18. CDR3: CASSSGTEDFNERYF. CDR3 sequence (DNA): TGTGCCAGCAGTTCAGGGACAGAGGACTTCAATGAGCGGTACTTC.

The chain recombines TRBV5-6 with TRBJ1-4; perhaps TRBD1 as D (6 bases). The germline V gene encodes CDR1 SGHDT and CDR2 YYEEEE. Trimming removed 3 bases at V and 8 bases at J, with 14 bases between. The CDR3 loop spans 14 amino acids. The chain's CDR3 is CASSSRDILEKLFF. The CDR3 nucleotides read TGTGCCAGCAGCTCCCGGGACATCCTAGAAAAACTGTTTTTT. Supplemented by reference TRBV5-6 and TRBJ1-4, the full variable domain reads DAGVTQSPTHLIKTRGQQVTLRCSPKSGHDTVSWYQQALGQGPQFIFQYYEEEERQRGNFPDRFSGHQFPNYSSELNVNALLLGDSALYLCASSSRDILEKLFFGSGTQLSVL.

The sample holds many counts of this clonotype. The chain joins TRBV5-1 to TRBJ1-2; 7 bases line up with TRBD1. The germline gives CDR1 SGHRS, CDR2 YFSETQ. This CDR3 contains 16 residues. V dropped 0 bases and J dropped 6; count of bases not matched to a gene: 11. As DNA, the CDR3 is TGCGCCAGCAGCTTGGAGCTAGACAGGGTTGAGGATGGCTACACCTTC. Translating gives CASSLELDRVEDGYTF.

This chain uses TRBV10-3 with TRBJ2-3, with 7 bases matching TRBD2. Germline lookup yields CDR1 ENHRY and CDR2 SYGVKD. Germline trimming cut 2 bases from V and 2 bases from J; bases unmatched to any gene: 7. The CDR3 length is 16 residues. The CDR3 loop is CAISEPARGITDTQYF. In DNA, the CDR3 is TGTGCCATCAGTGAGCCCGCGCGGGGGATCACAGATACGCAGTATTTT.

The sample holds a few counts of this clonotype. The chain has TRBV4-2 and TRBJ1-1, with unresolved D. The CDR3 covers 17 residues. V lost 0 bases and J lost 1, with 15 bases in between. The germline V gene encodes CDR1 LGHNA and CDR2 YNFKEQ. Here the CDR3 reads CASSQEVHFRKNTEAFF. DNA of the CDR3: TGTGCCAGCAGCCAAGAAGTCCACTTCAGGAAGAACACTGAAGCTTTCTTT.

Comment on this clonotype: Given a much more abundant clone one base away, this may be a read error. Here the CDR3 reads CASSDRGGSYGHTF. CDR3 bases: TGTGCCAGCAGTGACAGGGGAGGGAGCTATGGCCACACCTTC. The gene calls are TRBV12-3 or TRBV12-4 and TRBJ1-2; 8 bases align to TRBD1. This CDR3 contains 14 residues.

The chain couples TRBV29-1 to TRBJ2-5, with D tentatively TRBD1 (5 bases). Matching the DNA end better, TRBJ2-4 makes the J call doubtful. Per the germline V gene, CDR1 is SQVTM and CDR2 is ANQGSEA. The CDR3 spans 11 residues. CDR3 in DNA: TGCAGCGTGGGGCCGGGTAACATTCAGTACTTC. It translates to CSVGPGNIQYF.

This clonotype was recorded a few times. V is TRBV5-1 and J is TRBJ2-2; no clear D gene. Germline CDR1 and CDR2: SGHRS and YFSETQ. The CDR3 is 14 amino acids. V was shortened by 4 bases and J by 2 bases, with 9 bases between the two germline ends. The CDR3 bases are TGCGCCAGCAGCGAGGCCCTTAACACCGGGGAGCTGTTTTTT. Its translation: CASSEALNTGELFF.

In this sample, this clonotype turned up many times. The chain is built from TRBV6-5 and TRBJ2-1; 9 bases are shared with TRBD2. This CDR3 spans 15 amino acids. Trimming took 4 bases from V and 6 from J; bases not matched to a gene: 7. Germline values: CDR1 MNHEY, CDR2 SVGAGI. In DNA form, the CDR3 reads TGTGCCAGCAGTTCCCTGAGCGGGGGGACCAATGAGCAGTTCTTC. It encodes CASSSLSGGTNEQFF.

V and J are TRBV6-6 and TRBJ1-2, with D unclear. There are 13 residues in the CDR3. Trimming stripped 5 bases from V and 5 bases from J, with 12 bases between. The germline V gene encodes CDR1 MNHNY and CDR2 SVGAGI (reference sequence). The CDR3: CASSKTLNYGYTF. The CDR3 DNA reads as TGTGCCAGCAGTAAGACCCTAAATTATGGCTACACCTTC.

This chain uses TRBV3-1 with TRBJ2-5; 7 bases align to TRBD2. The CDR3 has 14 amino acids. The V and J ends lost 1 base and 3 bases, in that order; junction bases with no gene match: 2. Germline V gives CDR1 LGHDT, CDR2 YNNKEL (reference sequence). The CDR3 region is CASSQVSGEETQYF. CDR3 coding DNA: TGTGCCAGCAGCCAAGTCAGCGGGGAAGAGACCCAGTACTTC.

This clonotype was counted between two and nine times. The chain recombines TRBV20-1 with TRBJ1-2; D unclear. In germline, CDR1 is DFQATT, CDR2 SNEGSKA (reference sequence). With 0 bases removed from V and 5 bases from J, the gap between germline ends came to 22 bases. The CDR3 runs to 17 residues. The CDR3 sequence: CSARESPLLLPRYGYTF. In DNA, the CDR3 is TGCAGTGCTAGAGAATCCCCTCTATTGCTCCCTCGGTATGGCTACACCTTC.

The chain has TRBV2 and TRBJ2-7; D remains ambiguous. Germline lookup yields CDR1 SNHLY and CDR2 FYNNEI. This CDR3 comprises 14 residues. The V gene lost 4 bases and the J gene lost 0 bases, with 10 bases spanning the gap. The CDR3 DNA sequence: TGTGCCAGCAGTGTTACTGAAAGCTCCTACGAGCAGTACTTC. Translated, it gives CASSVTESSYEQYF.